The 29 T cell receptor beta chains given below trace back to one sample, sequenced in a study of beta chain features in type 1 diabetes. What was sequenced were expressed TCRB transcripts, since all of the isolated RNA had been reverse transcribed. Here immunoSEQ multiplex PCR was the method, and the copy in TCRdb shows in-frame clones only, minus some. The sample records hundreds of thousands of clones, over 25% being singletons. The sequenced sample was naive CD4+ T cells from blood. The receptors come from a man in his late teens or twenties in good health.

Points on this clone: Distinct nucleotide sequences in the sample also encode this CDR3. CDR3 sequence: CASSLGLAGTETQYF. CDR3 nucleotide sequence: TGTGCCAGCAGCCTGGGACTAGCGGGGACGGAGACCCAGTACTTC. The chain has TRBV7-3 and TRBJ2-5, with 13 bases aligning to TRBD2. The CDR3 totals 15 residues. The V segment lost 5 bases and the J segment 5 bases; nucleotides outside the gene matches: 5. Per the germline V gene, CDR1 is SGHTA and CDR2 is FQGTGA.

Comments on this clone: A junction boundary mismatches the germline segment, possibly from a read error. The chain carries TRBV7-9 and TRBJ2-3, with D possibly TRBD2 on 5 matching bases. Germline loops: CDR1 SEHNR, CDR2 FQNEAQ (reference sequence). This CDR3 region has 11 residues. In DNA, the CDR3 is TGTGCCAGCAGCTTAGTAGGCCCCGGGGATTTT. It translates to CASSLVGPGDF.

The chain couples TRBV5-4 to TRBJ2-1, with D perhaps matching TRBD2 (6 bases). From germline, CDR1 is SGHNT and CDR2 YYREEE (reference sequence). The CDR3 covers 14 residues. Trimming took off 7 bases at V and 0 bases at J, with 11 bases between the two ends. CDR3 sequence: CASSAGFSYNEQFF. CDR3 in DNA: TGTGCCAGCTCTGCGGGGTTCTCCTACAATGAGCAGTTCTTC.

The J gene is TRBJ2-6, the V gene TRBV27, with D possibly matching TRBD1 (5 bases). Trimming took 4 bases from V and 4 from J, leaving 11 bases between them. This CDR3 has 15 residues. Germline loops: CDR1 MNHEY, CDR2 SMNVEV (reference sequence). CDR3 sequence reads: CASSSDRLGANVLTF. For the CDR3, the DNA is TGTGCCAGCAGTTCCGACAGACTCGGGGCCAACGTCCTGACTTTC.

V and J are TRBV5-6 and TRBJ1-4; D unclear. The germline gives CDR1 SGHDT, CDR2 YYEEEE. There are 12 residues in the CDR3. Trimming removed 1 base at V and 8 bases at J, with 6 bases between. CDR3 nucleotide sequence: TGTGCCAGCAGCTTGTTCGGCGAAAAACTGTTTTTT. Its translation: CASSLFGEKLFF.

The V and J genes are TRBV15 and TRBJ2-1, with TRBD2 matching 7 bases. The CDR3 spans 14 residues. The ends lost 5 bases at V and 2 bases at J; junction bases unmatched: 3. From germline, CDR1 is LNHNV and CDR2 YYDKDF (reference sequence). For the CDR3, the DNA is TGTGCCACCAGCCCAAGCGGGACCTACAATGAGCAGTTCTTC. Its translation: CATSPSGTYNEQFF.

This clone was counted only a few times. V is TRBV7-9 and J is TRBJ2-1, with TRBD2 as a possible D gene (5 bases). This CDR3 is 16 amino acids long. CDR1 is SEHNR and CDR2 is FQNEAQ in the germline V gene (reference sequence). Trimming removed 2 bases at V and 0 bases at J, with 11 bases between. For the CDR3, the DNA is TGTGCCAGCAGCTTATTACGGGGTAGCTCCTACAATGAGCAGTTCTTC. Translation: CASSLLRGSSYNEQFF. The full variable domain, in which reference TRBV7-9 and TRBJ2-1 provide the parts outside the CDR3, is DTGVSQNPRHKITKRGQNVTFRCDPISEHNRLYWYRQTLGQGPEFLTYFQNEAQLEKSRLLSDRFSAERPKGSFSTLEIQRTEQGDSAMYLCASSLLRGSSYNEQFFGPGTRLTVL.

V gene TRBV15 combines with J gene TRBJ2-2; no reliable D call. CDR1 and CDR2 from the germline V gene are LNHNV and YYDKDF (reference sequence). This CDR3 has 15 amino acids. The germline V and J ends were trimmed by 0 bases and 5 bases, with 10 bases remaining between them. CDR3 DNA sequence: TGTGCCACCAGCAGAGATCCCCACACTACCGGGGAGCTGTTTTTT. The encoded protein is CATSRDPHTTGELFF. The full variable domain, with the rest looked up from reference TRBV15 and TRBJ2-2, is DAMVIQNPRYQVTQFGKPVTLSCSQTLNHNVMYWYQQKSSQAPKLLFHYYDKDFNNEADTPDNFQSRRPNTSFCFLDIRSPGLGDTAMYLCATSRDPHTTGELFFGEGSRLTVL.

The CDR3 loop is CAISESGASGNTIYF. CDR3 nucleotides: TGTGCCATCAGTGAGTCTGGGGCCTCTGGAAACACCATATATTTT. V gene TRBV10-3 combines with J gene TRBJ1-3; possible D gene TRBD1, 5 bases. Germline V gene data show CDR1 as ENHRY and CDR2 as SYGVKD. The CDR3 runs to 15 residues. Trimming cost V 0 bases and J 0 bases, with 6 bases left between them.

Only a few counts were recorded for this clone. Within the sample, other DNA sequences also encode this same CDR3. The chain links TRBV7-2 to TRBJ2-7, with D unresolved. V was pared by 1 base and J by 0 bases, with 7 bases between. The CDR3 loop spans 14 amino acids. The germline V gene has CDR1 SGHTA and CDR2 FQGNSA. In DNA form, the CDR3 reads TGTGCCAGCAGCTTAGTGGGCGGCTCCTACGAGCAGTACTTC. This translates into CASSLVGGSYEQYF.

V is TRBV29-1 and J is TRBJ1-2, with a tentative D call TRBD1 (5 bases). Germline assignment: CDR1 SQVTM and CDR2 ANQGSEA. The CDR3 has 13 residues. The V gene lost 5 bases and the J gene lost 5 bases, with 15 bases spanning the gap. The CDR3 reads CSVKGPSAYGYTF. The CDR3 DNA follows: TGCAGCGTTAAGGGACCCTCGGCTTATGGCTACACCTTC.

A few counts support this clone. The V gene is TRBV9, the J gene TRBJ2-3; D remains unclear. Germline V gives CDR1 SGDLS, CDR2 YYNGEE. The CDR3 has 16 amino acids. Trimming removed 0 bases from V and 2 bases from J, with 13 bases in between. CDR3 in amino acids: CASSVATGLVTDTQYF. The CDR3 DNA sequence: TGTGCCAGCAGCGTAGCTACCGGATTAGTCACAGATACGCAGTATTTT.

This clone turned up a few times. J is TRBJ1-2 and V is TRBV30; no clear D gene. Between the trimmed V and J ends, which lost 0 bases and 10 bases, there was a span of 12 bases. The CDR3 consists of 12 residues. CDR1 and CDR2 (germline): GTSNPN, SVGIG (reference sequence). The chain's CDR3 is CAWSVSVGAYTF. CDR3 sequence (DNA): TGTGCCTGGAGTGTATCTGTTGGAGCCTACACCTTC.

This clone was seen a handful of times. DNA of the CDR3: TGCAGCGTTGCTCGGCTCCCGATTAACTATGGCTACACCTTC. This codes for CSVARLPINYGYTF. The chain has TRBV29-1 and TRBJ1-2; D is ambiguous. CDR1 and CDR2 from the germline V gene are SQVTM and ANQGSEA. V was trimmed by 4 bases and J by 1 base, leaving 13 bases between them. The CDR3 loop spans 14 amino acids.

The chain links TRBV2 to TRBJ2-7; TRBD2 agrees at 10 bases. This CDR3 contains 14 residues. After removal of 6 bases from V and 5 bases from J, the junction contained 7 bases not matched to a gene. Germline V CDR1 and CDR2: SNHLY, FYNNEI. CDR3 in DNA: TGTGCCAGCAGGGATAGCGGGAGGTTCAACGAGCAGTACTTC. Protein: CASRDSGRFNEQYF.

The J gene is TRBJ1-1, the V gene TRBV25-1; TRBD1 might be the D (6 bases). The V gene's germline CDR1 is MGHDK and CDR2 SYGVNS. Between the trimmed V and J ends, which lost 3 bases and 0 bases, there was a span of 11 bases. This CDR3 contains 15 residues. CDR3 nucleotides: TGTGCCAGCAGTGAGGGGGGCGGCATGAACACTGAAGCTTTCTTT. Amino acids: CASSEGGGMNTEAFF.

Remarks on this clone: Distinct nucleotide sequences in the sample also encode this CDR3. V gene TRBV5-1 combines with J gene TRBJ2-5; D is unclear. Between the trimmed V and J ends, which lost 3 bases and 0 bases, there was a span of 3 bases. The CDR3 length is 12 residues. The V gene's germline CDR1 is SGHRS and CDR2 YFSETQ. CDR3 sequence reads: CASSSNQETQYF. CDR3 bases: TGCGCCAGCAGCTCCAACCAAGAGACCCAGTACTTC.

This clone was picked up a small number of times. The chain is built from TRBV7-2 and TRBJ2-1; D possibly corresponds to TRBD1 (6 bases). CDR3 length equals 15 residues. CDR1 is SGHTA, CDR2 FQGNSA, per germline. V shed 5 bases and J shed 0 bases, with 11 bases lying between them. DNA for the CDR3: TGTGCCAGCAGCCGCCAGGGGAGCTCCTACAATGAGCAGTTCTTC. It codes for CASSRQGSSYNEQFF.

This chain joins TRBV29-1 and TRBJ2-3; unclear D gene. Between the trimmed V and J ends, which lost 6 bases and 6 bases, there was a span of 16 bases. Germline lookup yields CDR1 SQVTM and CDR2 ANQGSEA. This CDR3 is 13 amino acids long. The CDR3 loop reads CSVEISAGDTQYF. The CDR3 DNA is TGCAGCGTGGAAATAAGTGCCGGGGATACGCAGTATTTT.

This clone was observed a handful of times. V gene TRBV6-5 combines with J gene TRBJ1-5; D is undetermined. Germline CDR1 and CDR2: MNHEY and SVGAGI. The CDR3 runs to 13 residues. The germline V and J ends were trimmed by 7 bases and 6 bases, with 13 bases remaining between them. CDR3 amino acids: CASKQAAGQPQHF. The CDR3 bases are TGTGCCAGCAAGCAGGCAGCAGGTCAGCCCCAGCATTTT.

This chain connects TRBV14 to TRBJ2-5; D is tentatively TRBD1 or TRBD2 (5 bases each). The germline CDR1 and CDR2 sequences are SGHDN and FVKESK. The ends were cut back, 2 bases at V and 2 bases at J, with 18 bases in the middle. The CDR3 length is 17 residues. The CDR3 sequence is CASSQRSGTERQETQYF. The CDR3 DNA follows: TGTGCCAGCAGCCAACGTTCCGGGACCGAGCGACAAGAGACCCAGTACTTC.

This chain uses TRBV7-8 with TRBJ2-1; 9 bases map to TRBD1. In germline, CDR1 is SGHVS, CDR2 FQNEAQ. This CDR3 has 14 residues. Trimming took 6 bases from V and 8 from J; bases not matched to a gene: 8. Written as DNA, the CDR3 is TGTGCCAGCAGGATCACAGGGGGCATCTATGAGCAGTTCTTC. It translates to CASRITGGIYEQFF.

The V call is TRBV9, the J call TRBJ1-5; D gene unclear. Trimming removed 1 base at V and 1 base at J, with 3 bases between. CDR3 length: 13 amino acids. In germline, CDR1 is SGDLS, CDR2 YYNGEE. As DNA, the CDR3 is TGTGCCAGCAGCGTAACCAGCAATCAGCCCCAGCATTTT. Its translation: CASSVTSNQPQHF.

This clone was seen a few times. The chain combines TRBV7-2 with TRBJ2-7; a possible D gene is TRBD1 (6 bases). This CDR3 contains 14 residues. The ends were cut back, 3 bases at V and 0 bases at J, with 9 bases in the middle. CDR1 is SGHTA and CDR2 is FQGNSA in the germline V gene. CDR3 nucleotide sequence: TGTGCCAGCAGCTTGCAGGGGAACTCCTACGAGCAGTACTTC. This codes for CASSLQGNSYEQYF.

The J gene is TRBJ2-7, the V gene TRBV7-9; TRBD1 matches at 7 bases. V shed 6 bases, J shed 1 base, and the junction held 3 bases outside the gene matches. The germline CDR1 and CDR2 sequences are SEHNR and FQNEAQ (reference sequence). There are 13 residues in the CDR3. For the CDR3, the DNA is TGTGCCAGCAGGCGACAGGGATCCTACGAGCAGTACTTC. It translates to CASRRQGSYEQYF.

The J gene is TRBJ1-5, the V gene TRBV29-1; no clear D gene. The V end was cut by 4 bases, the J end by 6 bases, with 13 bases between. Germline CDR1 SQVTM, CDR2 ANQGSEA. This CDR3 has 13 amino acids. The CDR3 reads CSVAHGVSQPQHF. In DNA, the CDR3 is TGCAGCGTTGCCCATGGGGTGAGTCAGCCCCAGCATTTT.

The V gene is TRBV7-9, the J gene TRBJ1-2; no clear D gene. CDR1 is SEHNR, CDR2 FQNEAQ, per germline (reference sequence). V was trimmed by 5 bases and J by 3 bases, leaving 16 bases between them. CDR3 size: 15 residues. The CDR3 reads CASSPPGTVDYGYTF. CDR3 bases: TGTGCCAGCAGCCCACCTGGAACAGTGGACTATGGCTACACCTTC.

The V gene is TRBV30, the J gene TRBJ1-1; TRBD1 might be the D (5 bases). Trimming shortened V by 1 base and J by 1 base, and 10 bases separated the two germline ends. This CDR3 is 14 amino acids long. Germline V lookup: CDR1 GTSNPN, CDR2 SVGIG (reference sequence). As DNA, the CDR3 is TGTGCCTGGAGTGCGGTCAGGGCGAACACTGAAGCTTTCTTT. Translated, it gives CAWSAVRANTEAFF. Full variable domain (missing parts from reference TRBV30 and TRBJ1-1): SQTIHQWPATLVQPVGSPLSLECTVEGTSNPNLYWYRQAAGRGLQLLFYSVGIGQISSEVPQNLSASRPQDRQFILSSKKLLLSDSGFYLCAWSAVRANTEAFFGQGTRLTVV.

The CDR3 region is CSVEWLAGRYNEQFF. The CDR3 DNA sequence: TGCAGCGTTGAGTGGCTAGCGGGACGCTACAATGAGCAGTTCTTC. V usage is TRBV29-1 and J usage is TRBJ2-1; 9 nucleotides agree with TRBD2. J gave up 3 bases and V 3 bases, and 6 bases lay outside the gene matches. This CDR3 is 15 amino acids long. CDR1 is SQVTM, CDR2 ANQGSEA, per germline.